This TCR beta chain stems from a study of T cell responses to AZD1222 COVID-19 vaccine. Study-level findings and limits: Just 5 to 7 AZD1222 recipients were seropositive at baseline. Nearly half of the spike-specific TCRs reportedly recognize variant regions that carry no mutations. Spike-specific TCR breadth rose after two AZD1222 doses, and depth rose as well.

Trimming pared 3 bases from V and 4 bases from J, leaving 7 bases between. There are 12 residues in the CDR3. Germline-derived CDR1 and CDR2 are SGHNT and YYREEE (reference sequence). The table came from immunoSEQ multiplex PCR; TCRdb's copy has only in-frame clones and leaves some out. Of about 100,000 clones listed, around 93% are singletons. The sample holds one count of this clone. The target antigen is unknown. Specimen: peripheral blood, collected 28 days after the second AZD1222 dose. The clonotype comes from an adult who received the AZD1222 COVID-19 vaccine. The chain carries TRBV5-4 and TRBJ1-2, with a weak D call TRBD1 (6 bases). For the CDR3, the DNA is TGTGCCAGCAGCTCGGACAGCTATGGCTACACCTTC. Residues: CASSSDSYGYTF.